These 13 T cell receptor beta chains originate from one sample sequenced in a study of blood T cell repertoires in COVID-19. Assay: immunoSEQ multiplex PCR; the TCRdb copy retains only in-frame clones and omits some. Among around 97,000 clones listed, approximately 89% were seen once. Sequencing used peripheral blood. These TCRs come from a woman older than 75 in a cohort sampled during active COVID-19.

To note about this clone: The junction and the germline gene differ at one end; a read error may be behind it. The CDR3 sequence is CASSPATRGSPGHF. The CDR3 DNA is TGTGCCAGCTCACCGGCTACCAGGGGGTCTCCCGGGCACTTC. The chain joins TRBV18 to TRBJ2-7; the match to TRBD1 covers 7 bases. Germline V gene lookup returns CDR1 KGHSH and CDR2 LQKENI. The CDR3 runs to 14 residues.

This chain links TRBV4-1 with TRBJ2-3; 15 nucleotides align to TRBD2. The germline CDR1 and CDR2 sequences are MGHRA and YSYEKL. This CDR3 comprises 17 residues. V lost 0 bases and J lost 6; bases outside the gene matches: 4. CDR3 sequence reads: CASSQETGLAGGDTQYF. Written as DNA, the CDR3 is TGCGCCAGCAGCCAAGAAACCGGACTAGCGGGAGGGGATACGCAGTATTTT.

The rearrangement uses TRBV5-1 and TRBJ2-3; D might be TRBD1 (5 bases). Germline CDR1 SGHRS, CDR2 YFSETQ. CDR3 length equals 15 residues. The germline V and J ends were trimmed by 0 bases and 2 bases, with 10 bases remaining between them. The CDR3 DNA reads as TGCGCCAGCAGCTTGGGGGCAGGGTTCACAGATACGCAGTATTTT. Translating it yields CASSLGAGFTDTQYF.

The rearrangement links TRBV5-5 to TRBJ1-1; 10 nucleotides match TRBD1. V was clipped by 3 bases and J by 4 bases; unmatched bases: 3. The CDR3 runs to 14 residues. Germline-derived CDR1 and CDR2 are SGHKS and YYEKEE (reference sequence). CDR3 sequence reads: CASSSTGGGTEAFF. The CDR3 DNA reads TGTGCCAGCAGCTCGACAGGGGGCGGCACTGAAGCTTTCTTT.

The chain employs TRBV12-3 or TRBV12-4 and TRBJ1-2; D remains ambiguous. There are 12 residues in the CDR3. The ends were cut back, 6 bases at V and 3 bases at J, with 8 bases in the middle. CDR3 region: CASRRQDYGYTF. CDR3 bases: TGTGCCAGCAGAAGGCAGGACTATGGCTACACCTTC.

The chain recombines TRBV2 with TRBJ1-1; D might be TRBD1 (5 bases). The CDR3 has 13 amino acids. The germline V and J ends were trimmed by 9 bases and 1 base, with 12 bases remaining between them. Germline CDR1 and CDR2: SNHLY and FYNNEI. The CDR3 loop is CARDSLGNTEAFF. DNA for the CDR3: TGTGCCAGAGACAGCCTAGGGAACACTGAAGCTTTCTTT. The full variable domain, rest sourced from reference TRBV2 and TRBJ1-1, is EPEVTQTPSHQVTQMGQEVILRCVPISNHLYFYWYRQILGQKVEFLVSFYNNEISEKSEIFDDQFSVERPDGSNFTLKIRSTKLEDSAMYFCARDSLGNTEAFFGQGTRLTVV.

The chain has TRBV19 and TRBJ1-2, with unresolved D. V lost 4 bases and J 3 bases, leaving 15 bases between the germline ends. The CDR3 covers 15 residues. Germline lookup yields CDR1 LNHDA and CDR2 SQIVND (reference sequence). The CDR3 DNA reads as TGTGCCAGTAGTAGCCGTATGGGCAAGGACTATGGCTACACCTTC. Translating it yields CASSSRMGKDYGYTF. The full variable domain, rest sourced from reference TRBV19 and TRBJ1-2, is DGGITQSPKYLFRKEGQNVTLSCEQNLNHDAMYWYRQDPGQGLRLIYYSQIVNDFQKGDIAEGYSVSREKKESFPLTVTSAQKNPTAFYLCASSSRMGKDYGYTFGSGTRLTVV.

The rearrangement joins TRBV5-1 to TRBJ1-5; 9 nucleotides agree with TRBD1. CDR1 and CDR2 from the germline V gene are SGHRS and YFSETQ. V shed 0 bases, J shed 5 bases, and the junction held 0 bases outside the gene matches. This CDR3 contains 14 residues. The CDR3 nucleotides are TGCGCCAGCAGCTTGGGGACAGGGGATCAGCCCCAGCATTTT. Its protein product is CASSLGTGDQPQHF.

The chain recombines TRBV9 with TRBJ1-1; TRBD1 matches at 7 bases. The CDR3 has 15 residues. V shed 0 bases, J shed 4 bases, and the junction held 6 bases outside the gene matches. CDR1 is SGDLS, CDR2 YYNGEE, per germline. The CDR3 here is CASSVVDRGPTEAFF. As DNA, the CDR3 is TGTGCCAGCAGCGTAGTAGATAGGGGGCCCACTGAAGCTTTCTTT.

The rearrangement joins TRBV2 to TRBJ2-2; 11 bases fit TRBD2. The CDR3 sequence is 18 residues long. Losses at the gene ends were 2 bases for V and 3 bases for J; bases not matched to a gene: 8. CDR1 is SNHLY and CDR2 is FYNNEI in the germline V gene. CDR3 DNA sequence: TGTGCCAGCAGTGAAACCGGGCCGACTAGCGGGGACACCGGGGAGCTGTTTTTT. Translation gives CASSETGPTSGDTGELFF.

The rearrangement links TRBV2 to TRBJ2-7, with TRBD2 identical over 10 bases. The CDR3 consists of 15 residues. From germline, CDR1 is SNHLY and CDR2 FYNNEI. V trimming: 11 bases; J trimming: 0 bases; junction bases outside the gene matches: 10. This CDR3 is CAGTRGLAYSYEQYF. CDR3 in DNA: TGTGCCGGGACAAGGGGACTAGCGTACTCCTACGAGCAGTACTTC.

This clone was picked up a small number of times. This rearrangement joins TRBV11-2 to TRBJ2-5; D call uncertain. Between the trimmed V and J ends, which lost 2 bases and 1 base, there was a span of 8 bases. The CDR3 totals 14 residues. The germline V gene has CDR1 SGHAT and CDR2 FQNNGV. The CDR3 protein is CASSLQQVQETQYF. The CDR3 nucleotides are TGTGCCAGCAGCTTACAGCAGGTCCAAGAGACCCAGTACTTC.

A few counts support this clone. The J gene is TRBJ1-2, the V gene TRBV3-1 (or the pseudogene TRBV3-2), with unresolved D. V dropped 0 bases and J dropped 4 bases, with 12 bases sitting between them. The germline V gene has CDR1 LGHDT and CDR2 YNNKEL (reference sequence). The CDR3 extends over 15 amino acids. For the CDR3, the DNA is TGTGCCAGCAGCCAAGATCGGCTAACGGGCTATGGCTACACCTTC. Translating gives CASSQDRLTGYGYTF.